The 2 T cell receptor beta chains listed next were all sequenced from one sample in a study of T cells after yellow fever vaccination (dated by TCRdb to between 2019 and 2020). To prepare the library, 5' RACE was applied. Sequencing relied on an Illumina HiSeq 2500. TCRdb passed the public sequencing reads through fastp at Q25 and MiXCR, retaining productive beta sequences. Rows merge per CDR3 protein into single entries with the most common DNA and genes. Present in this sample are roughly 260,000 distinct CDR3 sequences, roughly 13% of which were seen just once. The leading ten clones occupy roughly 0.5% of the sample. The sample's treatment or condition, from its label and the paper: live attenuated yellow fever vaccine strain. This material consisted of CD4+ T cells sorted from PBMCs, taken 45 days after the yellow fever booster vaccination. These receptor sequences come from a man aged 30 to 39 who received the YFV17D yellow fever vaccine.

The sample holds many counts of this clonotype. The CDR3 DNA reads TGTGCCAGCTCACCGGGACTAGCGGGAGGAATCGCTGAGCAGTTCTTC. Translated: CASSPGLAGGIAEQFF. V is TRBV18 and J is TRBJ2-1; TRBD2 aligns across 15 bases. V shed 3 bases, J shed 9 bases, and the junction held 6 bases outside the gene matches. The germline CDR1 and CDR2 sequences are KGHSH and LQKENI. This CDR3 region has 16 residues.

This chain links TRBV7-2 with TRBJ1-1, with TRBD1 identical over 7 bases. Germline trimming cut 4 bases from V and 0 bases from J; bases unmatched to any gene: 5. Germline CDR1 reads SGHTA; CDR2 reads FQGNSA. The CDR3 runs 15 residues. The CDR3, as DNA: TGTGCCAGCAGCTGGGAAACAGGGGTGAACACTGAAGCTTTCTTT. Its protein product is CASSWETGVNTEAFF.